The 8 T cell receptor beta chains given below trace back to one sample, sequenced in a study of blood T cell repertoires in COVID-19. Here immunoSEQ multiplex PCR was the method, and the copy in TCRdb shows in-frame clones only, minus some. Among around 120,000 clones listed, about 85% were seen once. The sequenced material came from peripheral blood. The receptors shown here come from a man aged 35 to 55 with active or convalescent COVID-19.

The chain uses TRBV30 and TRBJ1-4, with D perhaps TRBD1 (6 bases). With 7 bases removed from V and 7 bases from J, the gap between germline ends came to 19 bases. The CDR3 runs to 14 residues. Germline V lookup: CDR1 GTSNPN, CDR2 SVGIG (reference sequence). The CDR3 DNA is TGTGCCTTAGAAAGAGGGGGGGGGAGTGAAAAACTGTTTTTT. The encoded protein is CALERGGGSEKLFF.

V usage is TRBV2 and J usage is TRBJ2-1, with D maybe TRBD1 (6 bases). V lost 8 bases and J lost 0, with 14 bases in between. The germline CDR1 and CDR2 sequences are SNHLY and FYNNEI. The CDR3 has 15 amino acids. The CDR3 region is CASCGNRVSYNEQFF. The CDR3 DNA sequence: TGTGCCAGCTGTGGAAACAGGGTCTCCTACAATGAGCAGTTCTTC. The full variable domain, with the rest looked up from reference TRBV2 and TRBJ2-1, is EPEVTQTPSHQVTQMGQEVILRCVPISNHLYFYWYRQILGQKVEFLVSFYNNEISEKSEIFDDQFSVERPDGSNFTLKIRSTKLEDSAMYFCASCGNRVSYNEQFFGPGTRLTVL.

This clone was counted a single time. The chain carries TRBV18 and TRBJ2-1; no firm D call. Germline loops: CDR1 KGHSH, CDR2 LQKENI. The CDR3 runs to 12 residues. V dropped 3 bases and J dropped 10 bases, with 10 bases sitting between them. In nucleotides, the CDR3 is TGTGCCAGCTCACCGTCTAGAACCGAGCAGTTCTTC. Its translation is CASSPSRTEQFF. The full variable domain, in which reference TRBV18 and TRBJ2-1 provide the parts outside the CDR3, is NAGVMQNPRHLVRRRGQEARLRCSPMKGHSHVYWYRQLPEEGLKFMVYLQKENIIDESGMPKERFSAEFPKEGPSILRIQQVVRGDSAAYFCASSPSRTEQFFGPGTRLTVL.

The rearrangement joins TRBV5-1 to TRBJ1-1; D possibly corresponds to TRBD1 (6 bases). CDR1 is SGHRS and CDR2 is YFSETQ in the germline V gene. Trimming removed 3 bases at V and 6 bases at J, with 9 bases between. The CDR3 contains 12 residues. The CDR3 protein is CASSSRGSEAFF. The CDR3 DNA sequence: TGCGCCAGCAGCTCCAGGGGATCTGAAGCTTTCTTT.

V is TRBV30 and J is TRBJ1-1; a weak D match, TRBD1 (5 bases). The CDR3 consists of 13 residues. CDR1 GTSNPN and CDR2 SVGIG come from the germline V gene (reference sequence). The V gene lost 8 bases and the J gene lost 3 bases, with 16 bases spanning the gap. The CDR3 reads CALGGVRDTEAFF. The DNA of the CDR3 is TGTGCCCTGGGGGGGGTAAGGGACACTGAAGCTTTCTTT.

The chain couples TRBV10-3 to TRBJ2-3; 10 positions match TRBD2. From germline, CDR1 is ENHRY and CDR2 SYGVKD. J was trimmed by 4 bases and V by 5 bases; bases with no gene match: 6. The CDR3 totals 15 residues. CDR3: CAISRERGGPDTQYF. Written as DNA, the CDR3 is TGTGCCATCAGTAGAGAGCGGGGGGGCCCAGATACGCAGTATTTT.

The V call is TRBV4-3, the J call TRBJ2-1; TRBD2 matches at 10 bases. The CDR3 totals 18 residues. CDR1 is LGHNA and CDR2 is YSLEER in the germline V gene. The trim removed 0 bases at V and 3 bases at J, leaving 8 bases unmatched. CDR3 amino acids: CASSQDHTSGNFYNEQFF. As DNA, the CDR3 is TGCGCCAGCAGCCAAGATCATACTAGCGGGAACTTCTACAATGAGCAGTTCTTC.

Note on this clone: Sequence at one end of the junction differs from germline and may be a read error. The V call is TRBV6-5, the J call TRBJ1-4, with 12 nucleotides matching TRBD1. The CDR3 sequence is 15 residues long. Germline values: CDR1 MNHEY, CDR2 SVGAGI. The CDR3 nucleotides are TGTGCCAGCCGGGACAGGGGGCGTCAGGGTGAAGAACTGTTTTTT. Protein sequence: CASRDRGRQGEELFF.